There are a few counts of the clone carrying this TCR beta chain. Its antigen is unknown. The CDR3 is made up of 16 amino acids. V lost 7 bases to trimming and J lost 0 bases, with 16 bases between them. This sample is drawn from a study of CD8 T cells in ankylosing spondylitis. General study points: A TCR beta motif made of 7 to 9 highly homologous variants seemed typical of ankylosing spondylitis blood. The authors reported significant enrichment of disease-linked clones in matched ankylosing spondylitis synovial fluid.

Quantitative molecular-barcoded 5'-RACE generated the TCR beta libraries. Each CDR3 protein gets one entry after TCRdb re-called the 5' RACE reads with MiXCR. The profile shows some 700,000 distinct CDR3 sequences, around 20% of them singletons. The sequencing input was blood, either unsorted or a sorted T cell fraction (not recorded which). The sequence was collected from a male donor with ankylosing spondylitis. V and J are TRBV12-3 or TRBV12-4 and TRBJ2-1; either TRBD1 or TRBD2 may fit D (5 bases each). The CDR3 loop reads CASTPSGGGSYNEQFF. The CDR3 DNA sequence: TGTGCCAGCACGCCCTCGGGTGGGGGCTCCTACAATGAGCAGTTCTTC.